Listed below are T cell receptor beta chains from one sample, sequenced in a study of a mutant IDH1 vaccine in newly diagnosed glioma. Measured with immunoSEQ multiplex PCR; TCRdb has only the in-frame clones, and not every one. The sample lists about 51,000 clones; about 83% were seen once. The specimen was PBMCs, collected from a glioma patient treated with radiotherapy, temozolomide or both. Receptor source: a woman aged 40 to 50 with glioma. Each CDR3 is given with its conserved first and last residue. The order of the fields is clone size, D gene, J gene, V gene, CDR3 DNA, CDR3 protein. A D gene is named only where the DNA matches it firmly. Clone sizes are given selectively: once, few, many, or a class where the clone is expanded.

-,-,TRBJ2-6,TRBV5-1,TGCGCCAGCAGCTTGGTAGGGACGGGCGCTGGGGCCAACGTCCTGACTTTC,CASSLVGTGAGANVLTF
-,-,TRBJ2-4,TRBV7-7,TGTGCTAGCAGCCCACTCGGCCCCGGAAACATTCAGTACTTC,CASSPLGPGNIQYF
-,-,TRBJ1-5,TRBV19,TGTGCCAGTCATAAAGGGGTCCTTGGCAATCAGCCCCAGCATTTT,CASHKGVLGNQPQHF
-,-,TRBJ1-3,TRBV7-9,TGTGCCAGCAGCTTACAGGGCTCTGGAAACACCATATATTTT,CASSLQGSGNTIYF
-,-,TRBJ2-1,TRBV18,TGTGCCAGCTCATTCTCCATGCTTGCGGGCAATGAGCAGTTCTTC,CASSFSMLAGNEQFF
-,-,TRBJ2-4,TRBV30,TGTGCCTGGAGTGTACAAGGGACTGACATTCAGTACTTC,CAWSVQGTDIQYF
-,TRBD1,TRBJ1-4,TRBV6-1,TGTGCCAGCAGTGAAGCGGGACAGGGGAGCGAAAAACTGTTTTTT,CASSEAGQGSEKLFF
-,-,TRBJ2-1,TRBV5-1,TGCGCCAGCAGCGCCGGGACCCTTAACAATGAGCAGTTCTTC,CASSAGTLNNEQFF
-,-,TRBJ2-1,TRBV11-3,TGTGCCAGCAGCTTAGAGTCGTCCAATGAGCAGTTCTTC,CASSLESSNEQFF
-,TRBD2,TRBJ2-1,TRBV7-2,TGTGCCAGCAGCTTACCCGGGACTAGCGGGGAGCAGTTCTTC,CASSLPGTSGEQFF
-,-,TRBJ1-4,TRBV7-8,TGTGCCAGCAGCTTATCGTTGGCGACTAATGAAAAACTGTTTTTT,CASSLSLATNEKLFF
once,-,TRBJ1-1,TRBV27,TGTGCCAGCAGTTTCCGACCTCAGGGACGGGGCACTGAAGCTTTCTTT,CASSFRPQGRGTEAFF
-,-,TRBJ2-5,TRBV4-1,TGCGCCAGCAGCCAAGATCTGGCACTAGGTCAAGAGACCCAGTACTTC,CASSQDLALGQETQYF
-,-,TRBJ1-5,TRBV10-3,TGTGCCATCAGTGAGGAGGATTCTCAGCCCCAGCATTTT,CAISEEDSQPQHF
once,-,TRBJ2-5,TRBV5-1,TGCGCCAGCAGCTTCATTCAGGGGGAAGGAGGGGAGACCCAGTACTTC,CASSFIQGEGGETQYF
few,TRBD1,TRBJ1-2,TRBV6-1,TGTGCCAGCAGTCCCAGGGACAGCTATGGCTACACCTTC,CASSPRDSYGYTF
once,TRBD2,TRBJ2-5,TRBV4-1,TGCGCCAGCAGCCAAGCCGGGGGGGCTGAGACCCAGTACTTC,CASSQAGGAETQYF
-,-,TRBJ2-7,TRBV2,TGTGCCAGCAGCTGGTTCGTCAACTACGAGCAGTACTTC,CASSWFVNYEQYF
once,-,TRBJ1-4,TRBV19,TGTGCCAGTAGTATTGAGGGTCAGCAGCTGTTTTTT,CASSIEGQQLFF
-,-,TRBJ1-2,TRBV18,TGTGCCAGCTCCCCTTACGGGGATGGCTACACCTTC,CASSPYGDGYTF
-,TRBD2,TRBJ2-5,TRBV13,TGTGCCAGCAGCATGCGGGGGATCCAAGAGACCCAGTACTTC,CASSMRGIQETQYF
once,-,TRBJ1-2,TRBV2,TGTGCCAGCACTAACCCTGACAGCTATGGCTACACCTTC,CASTNPDSYGYTF
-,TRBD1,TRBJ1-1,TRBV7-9,TGTGCCAGCAGCATTAGACAGGGCGCGCGCCCTGAAGCTTTCTTT,CASSIRQGARPEAFF
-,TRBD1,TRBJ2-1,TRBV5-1,TGCGCCAGCAGCATCGACAGGGTCGGCAATGAGCAGTTCTTC,CASSIDRVGNEQFF
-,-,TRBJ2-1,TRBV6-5,TGTGCCAGCAGTCCCGGGAATGAGCAGTTCTTC,CASSPGNEQFF
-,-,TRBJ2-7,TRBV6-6,TGTGCCAGCAGTTACGGGGTGTACGAGCAGTACTTC,CASSYGVYEQYF
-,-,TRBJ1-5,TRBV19,TGTGCCAGTGGAGGAGGGGGCAATCAGCCCCAGCATTTT,CASGGGGNQPQHF
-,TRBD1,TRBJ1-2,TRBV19,TGTGCCACCACCCCGGGACAGGGGCCCTATGGCTACACCTTC,CATTPGQGPYGYTF
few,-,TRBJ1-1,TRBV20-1,TGCAGTGCTAGAGAAAAACCTGAAGCTTTCTTT,CSAREKPEAFF
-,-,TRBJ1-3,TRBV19,TGTGCCAGTAGTATTCCGGCCTCTGGAAACACCATATATTTT,CASSIPASGNTIYF
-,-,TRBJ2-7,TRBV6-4,TGTGCCAGCAGGGGTGCATTCTTGTCCTACGAGCAGTACTTC,CASRGAFLSYEQYF
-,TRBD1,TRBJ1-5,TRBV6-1,TGTGCCACCAAAGGCAGGGGGCTTGATCAGCCCCAGCATTTT,CATKGRGLDQPQHF
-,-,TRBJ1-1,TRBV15,TGTGCCACCAGCAGGGGAGACAGTGAAGCTTTCTTT,CATSRGDSEAFF
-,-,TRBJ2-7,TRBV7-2,TGTGCCAGCAGCTCAGCCTACGAGCAGTACTTC,CASSSAYEQYF
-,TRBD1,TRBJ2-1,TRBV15,TGTGCCACCAGGCGCCGGGACAGGGGTATGGATGAGCAGTTCTTC,CATRRRDRGMDEQFF
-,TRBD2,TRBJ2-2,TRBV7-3,TGTGCCAGCAGCTTAGCGGGGGGCAACACCGGGGAGCTGTTTTTT,CASSLAGGNTGELFF
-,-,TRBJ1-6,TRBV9,TGTGCCAGCAGCGCCCAAATTCGTTCACCCCTCCACTTT,CASSAQIRSPLHF
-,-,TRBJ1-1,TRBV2,TGTGCCAGCAGTCACGGGGTAGGGGTCCCCGACACTGAAGCTTTCTTT,CASSHGVGVPDTEAFF
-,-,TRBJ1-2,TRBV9,TGTGCCAGCAGCGTAGGCGGACAAGCTAACTATGGCTACACCTTC,CASSVGGQANYGYTF
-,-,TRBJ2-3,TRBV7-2,TGTGCCAGCAGCCGATACACAGATACGCAGTATTTT,CASSRYTDTQYF
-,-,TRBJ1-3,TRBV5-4,TGTGCCAGCGGCTTGTGGGCGACCGGAAACACCATATATTTT,CASGLWATGNTIYF
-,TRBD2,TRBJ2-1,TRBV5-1,TGCGCCAGCAGCTTGAACGTGGGGACTAGCGGCAATGAGCAGTTCTTC,CASSLNVGTSGNEQFF
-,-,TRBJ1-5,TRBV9,TGTGCCAGCAGAAGTCAGCCCCAGCATTTT,CASRSQPQHF
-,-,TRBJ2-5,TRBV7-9,TGTGCCAGCAGCTTAGCGGAAGAGACCCAGTACTTC,CASSLAEETQYF
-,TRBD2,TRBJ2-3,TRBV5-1,TGCGCCAGCAGCTTATACGGGGGGAGCACAGATACGCAGTATTTT,CASSLYGGSTDTQYF
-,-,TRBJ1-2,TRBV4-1,TGCGCCAGCAGCCGGGAACAATGGGTTGGTGGCTACACCTTC,CASSREQWVGGYTF
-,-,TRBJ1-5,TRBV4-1,TGCGCCAGCAGCCAAGAGGGGAGGGGTCCTAGCAATCAGCCCCAGCATTTT,CASSQEGRGPSNQPQHF
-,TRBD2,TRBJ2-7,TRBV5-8,TGTGCCAGCAGCTTGTCGACTAGCGGGGGGGCCGGGCAGTACTTC,CASSLSTSGGAGQYF
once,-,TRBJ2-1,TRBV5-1,TGCGCCAGCAGCTTGATCCCAGGACAGAGCAATGAGCAGTTCTTC,CASSLIPGQSNEQFF
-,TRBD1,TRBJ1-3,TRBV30,TGTGCCTGGGCTCAGGGGGCCGGAGGAAACACCATATATTTT,CAWAQGAGGNTIYF
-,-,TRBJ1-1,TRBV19,TGTGCCAGTACCCCTCGACGAGGCACTGAAGCTTTCTTT,CASTPRRGTEAFF